Below, one T cell receptor beta chain is given with its context. No antigen is known for it. The data were taken from a study of vaccination effects on CD4 cells after COVID-19. Findings of the study overall: Convalescent patients were scarce, and early post-infection timepoints were absent.

Here immunoSEQ multiplex PCR was the method, and the copy in TCRdb shows in-frame clones only, minus some. The data contain 30,000 or so clones, 65% of them singletons. Following culture for approximately ten days, CD4+ T cells were isolated. According to the study, vaccine recipients showed no prior SARS-CoV-2 infection and negative nucleocapsid antibodies. Material: CD4+ T cells from PBMCs cultured without peptide, obtained before COVID-19 vaccination. The receptor comes from a human donor who received a COVID-19 vaccine.

The CDR3 nucleotides read TGTGCCAGCAGCCAAGATCCGGTTAGGGTAGCGGGAGTCCGGGCCAAAAACATTCAGTACTTC. This gives the protein CASSQDPVRVAGVRAKNIQYF. The chain is built from TRBV4-2 and TRBJ2-4, with 9 bases matching TRBD2. Germline CDR1 is LGHNA and CDR2 is YNFKEQ. The CDR3 is 21 residues long. The ends lost 0 bases at V and 1 base at J; junction bases unmatched: 16.